This TCR beta chain was sequenced for a study of T cell responses to AZD1222 COVID-19 vaccine. The CDR3 contains 13 residues. The V gene lost 6 bases and the J gene lost 7 bases, with 12 bases spanning the gap. Germline V gene sequence: CDR1 MDHEN, CDR2 SYDVKM. Study outcomes and limitations: Among the donors, most were white British and more were female, and clonal diversity was possibly underestimated.

As regards this clone: Its matching antigen is unknown.

Second-dose intervals near 4 or 12 weeks were combined. Method: immunoSEQ multiplex PCR; TCRdb's copy keeps in-frame clones and lacks some. Of some 110,000 clones listed, approximately 90% are singletons. The rearrangement joins TRBV28 to TRBJ2-2; D is possibly TRBD1 (6 bases). The specimen comprised peripheral blood, sampled 28 days after the second AZD1222 dose. The receptor comes from an adult who received the AZD1222 COVID-19 vaccine. The CDR3 DNA is TGTGCCAGCAGGTACAGGGTTGACGGGGAGCTGTTTTTT. Protein product: CASRYRVDGELFF. Full variable domain (outside the CDR3, taken from reference TRBV28 and TRBJ2-2): DVKVTQSSRYLVKRTGEKVFLECVQDMDHENMFWYRQDPGLGLRLIYFSYDVKMKEKGDIPEGYSVSREKKERFSLILESASTNQTSMYLCASRYRVDGELFFGEGSRLTVL.